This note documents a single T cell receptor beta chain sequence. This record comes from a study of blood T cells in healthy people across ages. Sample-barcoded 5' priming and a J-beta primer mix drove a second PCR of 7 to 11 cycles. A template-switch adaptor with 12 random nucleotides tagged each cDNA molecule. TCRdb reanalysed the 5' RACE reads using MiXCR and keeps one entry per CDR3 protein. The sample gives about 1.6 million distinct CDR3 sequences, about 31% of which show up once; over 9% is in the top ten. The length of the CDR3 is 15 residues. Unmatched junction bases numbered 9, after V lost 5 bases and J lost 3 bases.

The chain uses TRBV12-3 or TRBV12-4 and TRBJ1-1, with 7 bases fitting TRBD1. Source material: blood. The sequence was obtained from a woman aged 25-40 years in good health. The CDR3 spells CASSLRRGGDTEAFF. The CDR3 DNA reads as TGTGCCAGCAGTCTCCGCAGGGGGGGAGACACTGAAGCTTTCTTT.